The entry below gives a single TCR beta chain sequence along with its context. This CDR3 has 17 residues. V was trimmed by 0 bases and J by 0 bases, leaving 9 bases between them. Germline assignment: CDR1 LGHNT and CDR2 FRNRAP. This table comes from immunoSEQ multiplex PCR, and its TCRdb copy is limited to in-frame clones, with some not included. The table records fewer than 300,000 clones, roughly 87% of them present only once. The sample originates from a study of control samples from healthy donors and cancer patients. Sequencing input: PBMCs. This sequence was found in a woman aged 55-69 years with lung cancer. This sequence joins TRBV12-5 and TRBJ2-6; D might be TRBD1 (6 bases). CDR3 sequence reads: CASGLVIGGSGANVLTF. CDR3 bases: TGTGCTAGTGGTTTGGTAATAGGGGGCTCTGGGGCCAACGTCCTGACTTTC. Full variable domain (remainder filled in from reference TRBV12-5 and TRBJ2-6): DARVTQTPRHKVTEMGQEVTMRCQPILGHNTVFWYRQTMMQGLELLAYFRNRAPLDDSGMPKDRFSAEMPDATLATLKIQPSEPRDSAVYFCASGLVIGGSGANVLTFGAGSRLTVL.